This T cell receptor beta chain is drawn from a study of blood T cell repertoires in COVID-19 (dated by TCRdb to between 2020 and 2021). Background for the entire study: Samples from collaborators originated in the United States, Italy and Spain and spanned both the acute and convalescent phases of COVID-19. The material from the prospective study consisted of cDNA or gDNA derived from T cells, B-cell-depleted T cells, or PBMCs. Deeply sampled blood TCRbeta repertoires from subjects exposed to, actively infected with, or recovered from COVID-19 were included in the dataset. The repertoires were made available in a free public database intended to serve as a resource for research on the immune response to SARS-CoV-2. Samples were obtained from the ongoing ImmuneRACE study (first 160 participants) and from 1,200 or so subjects provided by 6 global collaborators. A de-identified subject ID, COVID-19 status, age in years and sex were almost always included in the sample metadata. HLA class I and class II types, where available, came from metadata supplied by the sample provider rather than from assay-based typing.

What the study reported, not specific to this receptor: The quantity of clinical and demographic metadata differed by source and by participant and was supplied without curation.

V lost 4 bases and J lost 8 bases, and the count of bases not matched to a germline gene is 6. The cysteine opens and the phenylalanine closes a CDR3 of 13 amino acids. The kept DNA is CDR3 alone, 39 bases in frame from the first base. CDR1 and CDR2 (SEHNR, FQNEAQ) derive from the germline V gene (reference sequence). Each collaborating institution followed its own protocols to collect whole blood in K2EDTA tubes. For TCRbeta analysis, collaborator samples were shipped as frozen whole blood, as isolated PBMCs, or as DNA extracted from either sample type. Concerning this clone itself: It has no known antigen specificity. Base qualities were left out, and no much larger clone turns up one base away. The same CDR3 also results from other DNA sequences found in this sample.

The immunoSEQ Assay, a bias-controlled multiplex PCR, was used to amplify TCRbeta CDR3 regions from genomic DNA. Processing in the source paper ran as follows. Nucleated cell counts per sample were estimated from amplification of reference gene primers within the assay. To quantify the absolute abundance of each unique TCRbeta CDR3 rearrangement, sequence reads were collapsed and filtered. For each sample, productive Simpson clonality was calculated as the square root of Simpson's diversity index over productive rearrangements. Here the immuneACCESS table is served through TCRdb, limited to in-frame sequences with V and J called. Missing clones are a known gap in these copies; in checked studies unresolved V genes cover under half, and the rest lacks a known reason. V and J calls and clone size are those listed in that table; D and trimming were worked out from the DNA. The table for this sample lists fewer than 40,000 clones; approximately 89% of them were counted only once. The ten largest clones take up 11% to 15% of the sample.

The TCR comes from a man aged 60 to 75 with active COVID-19. The material sequenced was peripheral blood. The sequence joins TRBV7-9 to TRBJ1-2, with 8 bases in between that match TRBD1. The DNA sequence reads TGTGCCAGCAGCTCAGGACAGGGCCGCGGCTACACCTTC. It translates as CASSSGQGRGYTF.